This TCR beta chain was recorded in a study of post-analysis software for immune sequencing data. Across the study: Secondary progressive, relapsing-remitting and progressive-relapsing multiple sclerosis were among the included disease courses. Study-wide results and limits: Patients carried several TRBV segments more frequently than controls did, and TRBV5-6, TRBV5-1 and TRBV20-1 were among them.

The CDR3 extends over 12 amino acids. Germline V lookup: CDR1 SGDLS, CDR2 YYNGEE. The germline V and J ends were trimmed by 0 bases and 6 bases, with 5 bases remaining between them. Unique molecular identifiers had been added to the TCR beta cDNA libraries. TCRdb re-called the PCR reads through MiXCR, storing one row per CDR3 protein. Of a few hundred thousand distinct CDR3 sequences listed, approximately 38% were seen once; the top ten hold over 10%. About this clonotype itself: Its antigen is still unknown.

This rearrangement joins TRBV9 to TRBJ2-3; the D is unclear. The clonotype comes from a girl aged 10-17 years with multiple sclerosis. Specimen: blood. CDR3 region: CASSVEVDTQYF. CDR3 in DNA: TGTGCCAGCAGCGTAGAGGTGGATACGCAGTATTTT.